The 17 T cell receptor beta chains below all came from one sample that was sequenced in a study of PD-1 and CTLA-4 blockade in melanoma. Repertoires were generated with immunoSEQ multiplex PCR, while TCRdb's copy carries only in-frame clones and drops some. The repertoire has tens of thousands of clones, around 93% of them found once; the top ten carry 6.5% to 9.5%. The material sequenced was CD8+ T cells from peripheral blood, taken from a patient given anti-PD-1 treatment. The receptors originated from a human donor with melanoma.

V usage is TRBV3-1 (or the pseudogene TRBV3-2) and J usage is TRBJ2-7; D perhaps matches TRBD2 (7 bases). V was clipped by 5 bases and J by 6 bases, with 29 bases between them. Germline V gene data show CDR1 as LGHDT and CDR2 as YNNKEL (reference sequence). CDR3 length equals 18 residues. CDR3 residues: CASSSLSPAEGGSGEQYF. CDR3 bases: TGTGCCAGCAGCTCCCTCTCCCCTGCCGAGGGGGGGAGCGGCGAGCAGTACTTC.

The rearrangement joins TRBV7-9 to TRBJ2-1; 7 nucleotides align to TRBD2. Germline CDR1 reads SEHNR; CDR2 reads FQNEAQ (reference sequence). The CDR3 covers 14 residues. The junction had 4 bases not matched to a gene; V was cut back by 5 bases and J by 3 bases. The CDR3 region has the DNA TGTGCCAGCAGCCCGGGGGGAATCTACAATGAGCAGTTCTTC. Translating it yields CASSPGGIYNEQFF.

The genes are TRBV4-2 and TRBJ2-1; D call uncertain. Germline CDR1 is LGHNA and CDR2 is YNFKEQ. Trimming stripped 4 bases from V and 10 bases from J, with 14 bases between. The CDR3 is 13 amino acids. The DNA for the CDR3 is TGTGCCAGCAGCCCGACGGAGAGGCAGGAGCAGTTCTTC. This codes for CASSPTERQEQFF.

Only a few counts were recorded for this clone. The chain links TRBV5-1 to TRBJ2-3, with no clear D. The germline CDR1 and CDR2 sequences are SGHRS and YFSETQ. The V end lost 7 bases, the J end lost 5 bases, and 14 bases lay between the germline ends. The length of the CDR3 is 13 residues. The CDR3 here is CASSPTEIDTQYF. CDR3 bases: TGCGCCAGCTCCCCCACCGAGATAGATACGCAGTATTTT.

A few counts support this clone. V gene TRBV6-5 combines with J gene TRBJ2-1; a weak D match, TRBD1 (5 bases). V lost 5 bases, J lost 8 bases, and 7 bases lay in between. The CDR3 is 11 residues long. Per the germline V gene, CDR1 is MNHEY and CDR2 is SVGAGI. CDR3 sequence (DNA): TGTGCCAGCAGTAAGGGGCATGAGCAGTTCTTC. This gives the protein CASSKGHEQFF.

The chain joins TRBV27 to TRBJ1-6; 8 bases agree with TRBD1. The germline V gene has CDR1 MNHEY and CDR2 SMNVEV (reference sequence). V gave up 5 bases and J gave up 7 bases; unmatched junction bases: 10. The CDR3 sequence is 16 residues long. The CDR3 nucleotides are TGTGCCAGCAGTGCCAGGGGGCGCGGGAGCAATTCACCCCTCCACTTT. Amino acid sequence: CASSARGRGSNSPLHF.

This clone was seen just once. The rearrangement uses TRBV4-1 and TRBJ2-7; 7 bases align to TRBD1. Trimming removed 3 bases from V and 13 bases from J; junction bases left unmatched: 21. The CDR3 is made up of 16 amino acids. Per germline, CDR1 MGHRA and CDR2 YSYEKL. The CDR3 coding sequence is TGCGCCAGCAGCCATTTGACCAAGAGACAGGGCGCACGGGTCTACTTC. It yields the protein CASSHLTKRQGARVYF.

This clone is labeled medium-sized. V and J are TRBV7-9 and TRBJ2-2; D call uncertain. V shed 0 bases and J shed 7 bases, with 18 bases lying between them. The CDR3 runs 17 residues. Germline CDR1 and CDR2: SEHNR and FQNEAQ (reference sequence). CDR3 residues: CASSLAGLDQEIGELFF. The CDR3 DNA reads TGTGCCAGCAGCTTAGCGGGATTGGACCAAGAGATCGGGGAGCTGTTTTTT. The full variable domain, its missing parts supplied by reference TRBV7-9 and TRBJ2-2, is DTGVSQNPRHKITKRGQNVTFRCDPISEHNRLYWYRQTLGQGPEFLTYFQNEAQLEKSRLLSDRFSAERPKGSFSTLEIQRTEQGDSAMYLCASSLAGLDQEIGELFFGEGSRLTVL.

The chain links TRBV30 to TRBJ2-1; D uncertain. The CDR3 contains 11 residues. Germline V gene data show CDR1 as GTSNPN and CDR2 as SVGIG (reference sequence). V was clipped by 5 bases and J by 9 bases, with 11 bases between them. Here the CDR3 DNA reads TGTGCCTGGCTCAGGATCGCTGAGCAGTTCTTC. The encoded protein is CAWLRIAEQFF.

The genes are TRBV27 and TRBJ2-3, with TRBD2 matching 9 bases. This CDR3 contains 14 residues. Losses at the gene ends were 4 bases for V and 5 bases for J; bases not matched to a gene: 4. Germline loops: CDR1 MNHEY, CDR2 SMNVEV (reference sequence). The CDR3 DNA follows: TGTGCCAGCAGTTCGGGACTAGCCGGAGATACGCAGTATTTT. It is translated as CASSSGLAGDTQYF.

The rearrangement uses TRBV9 and TRBJ1-5, with no clear D. From germline, CDR1 is SGDLS and CDR2 YYNGEE. CDR3 length: 12 amino acids. The V end lost 1 base, the J end lost 6 bases, and 5 bases lay between the germline ends. CDR3: CASSVPGQPQHF. CDR3 nucleotides: TGTGCCAGCAGCGTACCCGGTCAGCCCCAGCATTTT. Variable domain in full (rest from reference TRBV9 and TRBJ1-5): DSGVTQTPKHLITATGQRVTLRCSPRSGDLSVYWYQQSLDQGLQFLIQYYNGEERAKGNILERFSAQQFPDLHSELNLSSLELGDSALYFCASSVPGQPQHFGDGTRLSIL.

This chain uses TRBV7-9 with TRBJ2-2; D is unresolved. This CDR3 has 15 residues. CDR1 and CDR2 from the germline V gene are SEHNR and FQNEAQ (reference sequence). Trimming took off 2 bases at V and 0 bases at J, with 7 bases between the two ends. In DNA form, the CDR3 reads TGTGCCAGCAGCTTATCACAAGCGAACACCGGGGAGCTGTTTTTT. Amino acids: CASSLSQANTGELFF. Based on the CDR3 plus reference TRBV7-9 and TRBJ2-2, the full variable domain is DTGVSQNPRHKITKRGQNVTFRCDPISEHNRLYWYRQTLGQGPEFLTYFQNEAQLEKSRLLSDRFSAERPKGSFSTLEIQRTEQGDSAMYLCASSLSQANTGELFFGEGSRLTVL.

J is TRBJ2-1 and V is TRBV19, with TRBD2 identical over 11 bases. Germline V gene data show CDR1 as LNHDA and CDR2 as SQIVND (reference sequence). The J segment lost 7 bases and the V segment lost 5 bases, leaving 7 bases of the junction unmatched. The CDR3 covers 15 residues. CDR3 residues: CASSPTSGSPNEQFF. DNA of the CDR3: TGTGCCAGTAGTCCTACTAGCGGGAGTCCTAATGAGCAGTTCTTC.

The V gene is TRBV28, the J gene TRBJ1-6; tentative D call: TRBD1 (5 bases). Germline V CDR1 and CDR2: MDHEN, SYDVKM. The CDR3 has 14 residues. The V and J ends lost 10 bases and 6 bases respectively, with 16 bases between them. As DNA, the CDR3 is TGTGCCACGAGGGATCCTGGGGCTAATTCACCCCTCCACTTT. Translation: CATRDPGANSPLHF.

A single count supports this clone. This chain's CDR3 is CASRLQTVDGELFF. In DNA, the CDR3 is TGTGCCAGCAGACTACAGACAGTTGACGGGGAGCTGTTTTTT. The chain combines TRBV28 with TRBJ2-2; D perhaps matches TRBD1 (5 bases). Germline V gene lookup returns CDR1 MDHEN and CDR2 SYDVKM. V lost 6 bases, J lost 7 bases, and 15 bases lay in between. The CDR3 extends over 14 amino acids.

This chain links TRBV30 with TRBJ1-1; possibly TRBD1 for D (5 bases). The CDR3 runs 13 residues. Trimming took off 2 bases at V and 6 bases at J, with 13 bases between the two ends. CDR1 is GTSNPN, CDR2 SVGIG, per germline (reference sequence). CDR3 protein: CAWSTAGISEAFF. CDR3 nucleotides: TGTGCCTGGAGTACAGCAGGGATCTCTGAAGCTTTCTTT.

The gene calls are TRBV3-1 (or the pseudogene TRBV3-2) and TRBJ2-7; a possible D gene is TRBD1 (6 bases). The CDR3 has 14 amino acids. V was trimmed by 5 bases and J by 2 bases, leaving 13 bases between them. The germline V gene encodes CDR1 LGHDT and CDR2 YNNKEL (reference sequence). CDR3 DNA: TGTGCCAGCAGCTTCCACAGGGTCCCCTACGAGCAGTACTTC. This sequence encodes CASSFHRVPYEQYF.